The 16 T cell receptor beta chains given below trace back to one sample, sequenced in a study of CD8 T cells in Susac syndrome. Reverse transcription of roughly 0.5 to 1 ug RNA was carried out with random hexamers. TCRdb used MiXCR to reprocess the immunoSEQ multiplex PCR reads, holding one entry per CDR3 protein. The sample shows fewer than 200,000 distinct CDR3 sequences, roughly nine tenths of them seen only once. Sequenced: CD4+ T cells from PBMCs. The receptors shown here come from a human donor with Susac syndrome.

The chain joins TRBV5-1 to TRBJ2-5; D possibly corresponds to TRBD1 (5 bases). V lost 4 bases, J lost 2 bases, and 15 bases lay in between. CDR1 is SGHRS, CDR2 YFSETQ, per germline. The CDR3 has 15 residues. The CDR3 sequence is CASSPDRQYQETQYF. The CDR3 DNA reads as TGCGCCAGCAGCCCTGACAGACAATATCAAGAGACCCAGTACTTC.

The genes are TRBV7-9 and TRBJ2-3; 11 bases line up with TRBD2. Looked up from germline, CDR1 is SEHNR and CDR2 is FQNEAQ (reference sequence). This CDR3 has 15 amino acids. V was pared by 7 bases and J by 0 bases, with 3 bases of the junction left unmatched. CDR3 nucleotide sequence: TGTGCCAGCACCCCTAGCGGGGGGAGCACAGATACGCAGTATTTT. Residues: CASTPSGGSTDTQYF.

The chain carries TRBV6-1 and TRBJ1-2; 8 nucleotides align to TRBD1. Looked up from germline, CDR1 is MNHNS and CDR2 is SASEGT. V shed 3 bases, J shed 0 bases, and the junction held 9 bases outside the gene matches. The CDR3 length is 17 residues. CDR3 in DNA: TGTGCCAGCAGTGATGCATCAGGGGGCTTGGCTAACTATGGCTACACCTTC. Protein product: CASSDASGGLANYGYTF.

This chain uses TRBV25-1 with TRBJ2-2, with 10 bases fitting TRBD1. J gave up 6 bases and V 5 bases, and 6 bases lay outside the gene matches. Germline loops: CDR1 MGHDK, CDR2 SYGVNS. This CDR3 contains 15 residues. CDR3 residues: CASSFAGTGAGELFF. The CDR3 region has the DNA TGTGCCAGCAGTTTCGCCGGGACAGGGGCCGGGGAGCTGTTTTTT.

This chain connects TRBV7-3 to TRBJ1-1; D is undetermined. This CDR3 spans 13 amino acids. Per germline, CDR1 SGHTA and CDR2 FQGTGA. V shed 0 bases and J shed 8 bases, with 10 bases lying between them. CDR3 sequence: CASSLTEVNEAFF. Written as DNA, the CDR3 is TGTGCCAGCAGCTTAACGGAGGTCAACGAAGCTTTCTTT.

The chain joins TRBV12-3 or TRBV12-4 to TRBJ1-2, with D unclear. V lost 6 bases, J lost 1 base, and 9 bases lay in between. This CDR3 has 13 residues. In DNA form, the CDR3 reads TGTGCCAGCAGCCCTGACAATAACTATGGCTACACCTTC. Translating gives CASSPDNNYGYTF.

The chain joins TRBV3-1 to TRBJ1-4; D call uncertain. V shed 1 base and J shed 7 bases, with 10 bases lying between them. From germline, CDR1 is LGHDT and CDR2 YNNKEL (reference sequence). The length of the CDR3 is 14 residues. Here the CDR3 DNA reads TGTGCCAGCAGCCAAGCTGGGTATCCTGAAAAACTGTTTTTT. It is translated as CASSQAGYPEKLFF.

Points on this clonotype: Sequence at one end of the junction differs from germline and may be a read error. The V call is TRBV7-7, the J call TRBJ2-5, with D perhaps assigned TRBD1 or TRBD2 (7 bases each). The CDR3 spans 16 residues. The V gene's germline CDR1 is SSHAT and CDR2 FNYEAQ (reference sequence). CDR3 protein: CASSLEGGGIGETQYF. In nucleotides, the CDR3 is TGTGCTAGCAGCTTAGAGGGAGGGGGCATTGGAGAGACCCAGTACTTC.

The chain recombines TRBV12-3 or TRBV12-4 with TRBJ2-1; D is possibly TRBD1 or TRBD2 (5 bases each). Trimming cost V 8 bases and J 0 bases, with 14 bases left between them. The CDR3 sequence is 15 residues long. CDR3 residues: CASGPGQTSYNEQFF. CDR3 nucleotides: TGTGCCAGCGGACCGGGGCAAACCTCCTACAATGAGCAGTTCTTC.

This sequence joins TRBV6-5 and TRBJ2-1, with D maybe TRBD2 (6 bases). There are 12 residues in the CDR3. Trimming stripped 5 bases from V and 7 bases from J, with 9 bases between. CDR1 is MNHEY, CDR2 SVGAGI, per germline. In DNA, the CDR3 is TGTGCCAGCAGTCCGGGAGTGAATGAGCAGTTCTTC. Translating gives CASSPGVNEQFF.

The chain employs TRBV13 and TRBJ1-1; the D gene is possibly TRBD1 (5 bases). This CDR3 spans 13 amino acids. Germline V gene sequence: CDR1 PRHDT, CDR2 FYEKMQ (reference sequence). The germline V and J ends were trimmed by 3 bases and 7 bases, with 12 bases remaining between them. The CDR3 DNA reads as TGTGCCAGCAGCTTGGGCAGGGAGGGTGAAGCTTTCTTT. Protein: CASSLGREGEAFF.

This chain connects TRBV12-3 or TRBV12-4 to TRBJ1-1; TRBD1 might be the D (5 bases). Trimming removed 3 bases from V and 11 bases from J, with 10 bases in between. This CDR3 spans 11 amino acids. The CDR3 is CASSFSGYAFF. In DNA, the CDR3 is TGTGCCAGCAGTTTTTCAGGGTACGCTTTCTTT.

This clonotype was recorded once. The chain uses TRBV28 and TRBJ2-7, with 16 positions matching TRBD2. V was pared by 5 bases and J by 6 bases, with 7 bases of the junction left unmatched. The CDR3 totals 16 residues. Germline CDR1 MDHEN, CDR2 SYDVKM. The CDR3 region has the DNA TGTGCCAGCAGTGCGGGACTAGCGGGAGGGCCCGGCGAGCAGTACTTC. It codes for CASSAGLAGGPGEQYF.

This chain links TRBV27 with TRBJ2-1, with 12 nucleotides matching TRBD2. Germline V gives CDR1 MNHEY, CDR2 SMNVEV (reference sequence). CDR3 size: 18 residues. The V gene end was trimmed by 4 bases and the J gene end by 4 bases; junction bases not matched to a gene: 11. The CDR3 nucleotides are TGTGCCAGCAGTTCCCCCCGGGGGACTAGCGGGCGGTACAATGAGCAGTTCTTC. Translating gives CASSSPRGTSGRYNEQFF.

The chain is built from TRBV5-1 and TRBJ1-2; perhaps TRBD1 as D (6 bases). V gave up 7 bases and J gave up 7 bases, with 14 bases separating them. Germline CDR1 and CDR2: SGHRS and YFSETQ. The CDR3 sequence is 12 residues long. The chain's CDR3 is CASHDRLSGYTF. The CDR3 DNA follows: TGCGCCAGCCATGACAGGCTCAGTGGCTACACCTTC.

J is TRBJ2-5 and V is TRBV15; D gene ambiguous. CDR1 LNHNV and CDR2 YYDKDF come from the germline V gene (reference sequence). The CDR3 is made up of 13 amino acids. The germline V and J ends were trimmed by 2 bases and 2 bases, with 6 bases remaining between them. CDR3 bases: TGTGCCACCAGCAGATCAATACAAGAGACCCAGTACTTC. Its translation: CATSRSIQETQYF.